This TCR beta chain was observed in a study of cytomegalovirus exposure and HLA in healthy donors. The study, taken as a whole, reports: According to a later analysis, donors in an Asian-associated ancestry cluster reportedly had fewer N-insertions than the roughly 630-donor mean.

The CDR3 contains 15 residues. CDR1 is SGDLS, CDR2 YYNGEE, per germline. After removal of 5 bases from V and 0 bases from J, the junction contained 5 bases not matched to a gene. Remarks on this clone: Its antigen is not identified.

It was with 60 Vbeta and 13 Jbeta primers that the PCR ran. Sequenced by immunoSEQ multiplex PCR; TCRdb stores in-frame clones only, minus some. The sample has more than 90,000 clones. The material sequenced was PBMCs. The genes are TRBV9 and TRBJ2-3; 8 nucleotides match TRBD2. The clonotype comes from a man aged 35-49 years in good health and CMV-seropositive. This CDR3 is CASRPRLASTDTQYF. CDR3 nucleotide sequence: TGTGCCAGCAGGCCAAGACTAGCGAGCACAGATACGCAGTATTTT. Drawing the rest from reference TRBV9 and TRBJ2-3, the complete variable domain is DSGVTQTPKHLITATGQRVTLRCSPRSGDLSVYWYQQSLDQGLQFLIQYYNGEERAKGNILERFSAQQFPDLHSELNLSSLELGDSALYFCASRPRLASTDTQYFGPGTRLTVL.